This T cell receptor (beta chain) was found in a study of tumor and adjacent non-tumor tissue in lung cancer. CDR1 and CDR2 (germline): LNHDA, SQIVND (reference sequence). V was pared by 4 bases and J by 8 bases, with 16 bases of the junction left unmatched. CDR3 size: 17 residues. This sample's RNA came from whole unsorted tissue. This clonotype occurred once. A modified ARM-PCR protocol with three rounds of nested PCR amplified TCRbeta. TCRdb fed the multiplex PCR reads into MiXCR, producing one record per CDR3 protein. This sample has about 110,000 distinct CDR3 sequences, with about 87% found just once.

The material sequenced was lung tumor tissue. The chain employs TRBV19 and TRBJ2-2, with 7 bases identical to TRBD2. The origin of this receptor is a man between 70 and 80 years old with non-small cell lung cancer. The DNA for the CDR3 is TGTGCCAGTAGTACGACTGCTTCTGGGGGGGTCACTGGGGAGCTGTTTTTT. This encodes CASSTTASGGVTGELFF.